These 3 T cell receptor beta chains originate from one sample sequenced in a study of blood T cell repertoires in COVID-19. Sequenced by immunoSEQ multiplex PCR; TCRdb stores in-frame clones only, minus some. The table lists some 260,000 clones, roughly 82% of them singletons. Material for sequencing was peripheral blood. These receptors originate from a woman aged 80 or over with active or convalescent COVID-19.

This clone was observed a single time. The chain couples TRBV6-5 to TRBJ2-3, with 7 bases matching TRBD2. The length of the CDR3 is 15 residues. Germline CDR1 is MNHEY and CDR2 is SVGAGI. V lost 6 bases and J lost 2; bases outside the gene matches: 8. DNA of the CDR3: TGTGCCAGCAGCCGTCGACTAGCCACCACAGATACGCAGTATTTT. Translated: CASSRRLATTDTQYF.

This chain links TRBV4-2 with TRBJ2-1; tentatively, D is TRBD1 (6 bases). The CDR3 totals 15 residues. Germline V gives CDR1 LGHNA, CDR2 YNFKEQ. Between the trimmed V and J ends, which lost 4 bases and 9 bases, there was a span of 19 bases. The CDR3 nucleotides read TGTGCCAGCAGCCCCGAGGGCAGGGGATTAGGTGAGCAGTTCTTC. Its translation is CASSPEGRGLGEQFF.

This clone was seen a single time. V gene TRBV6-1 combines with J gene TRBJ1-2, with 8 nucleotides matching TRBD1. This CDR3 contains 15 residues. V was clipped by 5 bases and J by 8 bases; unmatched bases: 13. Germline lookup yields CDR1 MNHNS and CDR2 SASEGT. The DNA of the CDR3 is TGTGCCAGCAGTTCCAGGGGGCAGGGGGTTAGCGGCTACACCTTC. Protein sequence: CASSSRGQGVSGYTF.